The present T cell receptor beta chain was sequenced within a study of CD8 T cells in ankylosing spondylitis. There are many counts of this clonotype. Its target is unknown. Study-wide findings and caveats: Characteristic, it appeared, of ankylosing spondylitis blood was a TCR beta motif of seven or eight highly homologous variants. The clones that were linked to disease were reported to be significantly enriched in matched synovial fluid samples from ankylosing spondylitis patients. Disease-linked clones were found to be CD8+ and relatively rare in peripheral blood.

TCRdb reprocessed the 5' RACE reads via MiXCR and lists one record per CDR3 protein. The profile shows 35,000 to 45,000 distinct CDR3 sequences, 11% of them singletons. The CDR3 extends over 14 amino acids. CDR1 is SQVTM, CDR2 ANQGSEA, per germline. The V gene lost 7 bases and the J gene lost 3 bases, with 18 bases spanning the gap. What was sequenced was blood, either unsorted or a sorted T cell fraction (not recorded which). The V and J genes are TRBV29-1 and TRBJ1-1; TRBD1 is a possible D gene (6 bases). The sequence derives from a male donor with ankylosing spondylitis or in good health (not recorded which). CDR3: CSGRGGPGDTEAFF. CDR3 DNA sequence: TGCAGCGGTAGGGGGGGGCCTGGGGACACTGAAGCTTTCTTT.